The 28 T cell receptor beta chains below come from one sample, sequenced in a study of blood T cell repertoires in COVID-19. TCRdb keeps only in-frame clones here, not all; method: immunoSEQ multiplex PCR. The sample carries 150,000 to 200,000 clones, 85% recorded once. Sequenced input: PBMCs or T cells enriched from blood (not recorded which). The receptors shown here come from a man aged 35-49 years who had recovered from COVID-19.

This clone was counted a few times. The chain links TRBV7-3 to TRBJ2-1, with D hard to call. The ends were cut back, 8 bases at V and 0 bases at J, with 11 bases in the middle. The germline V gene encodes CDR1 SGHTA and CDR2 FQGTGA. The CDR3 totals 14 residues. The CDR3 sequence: CASGRDSSYNEQFF. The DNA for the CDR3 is TGTGCCAGCGGTAGAGATAGCTCCTACAATGAGCAGTTCTTC. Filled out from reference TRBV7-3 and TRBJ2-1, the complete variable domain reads GAGVSQTPSNKVTEKGKYVELRCDPISGHTALYWYRQSLGQGPEFLIYFQGTGAADDSGLPNDRFFAVRPEGSVSTLKIQRTERGDSAVYLCASGRDSSYNEQFFGPGTRLTVL.

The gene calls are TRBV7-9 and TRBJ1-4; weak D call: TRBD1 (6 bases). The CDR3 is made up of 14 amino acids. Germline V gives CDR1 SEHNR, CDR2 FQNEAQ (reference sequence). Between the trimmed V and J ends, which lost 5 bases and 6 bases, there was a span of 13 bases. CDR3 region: CASSLRGGDEKLFF. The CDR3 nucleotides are TGTGCCAGCAGCCTCAGGGGAGGGGATGAAAAACTGTTTTTT.

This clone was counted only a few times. As DNA, the CDR3 is TGTGCCAGCAGCAAAACAGGCAGAGGCTATGGCTACACCTTC. Translating it yields CASSKTGRGYGYTF. The rearrangement joins TRBV21-1 to TRBJ1-2; the D call of TRBD1 is as the table states it, not checked on the DNA. TRBV21-1 is shown as a pseudogene. The CDR3 extends over 14 amino acids.

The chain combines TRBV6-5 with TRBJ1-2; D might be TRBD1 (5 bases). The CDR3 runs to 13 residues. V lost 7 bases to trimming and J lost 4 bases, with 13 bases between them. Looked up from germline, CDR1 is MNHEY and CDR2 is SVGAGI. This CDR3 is CASMSDSGYGYTF. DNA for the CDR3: TGTGCCAGCATGTCCGACAGTGGCTATGGCTACACCTTC.

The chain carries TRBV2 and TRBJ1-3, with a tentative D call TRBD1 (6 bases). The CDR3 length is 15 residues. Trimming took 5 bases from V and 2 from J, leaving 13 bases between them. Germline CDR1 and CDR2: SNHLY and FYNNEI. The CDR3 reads CASSMFRGTGNTIYF. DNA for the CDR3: TGTGCCAGCAGTATGTTCAGGGGAACTGGAAACACCATATATTTT.

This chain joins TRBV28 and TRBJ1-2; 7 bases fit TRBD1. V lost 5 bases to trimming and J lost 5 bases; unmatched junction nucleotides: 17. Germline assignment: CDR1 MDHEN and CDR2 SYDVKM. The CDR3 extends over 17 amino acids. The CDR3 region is CASSKPGQQQPYYGYTF. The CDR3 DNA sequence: TGTGCCAGCAGTAAACCGGGACAGCAACAGCCTTATTATGGCTACACCTTC.

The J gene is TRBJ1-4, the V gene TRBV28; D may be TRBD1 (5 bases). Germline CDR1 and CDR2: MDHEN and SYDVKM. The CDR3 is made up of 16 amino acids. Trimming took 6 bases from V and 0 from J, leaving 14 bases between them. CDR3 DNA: TGTGCCAGCAGCCCCGGGGGAGTTGCAACTAATGAAAAACTGTTTTTT. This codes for CASSPGGVATNEKLFF.

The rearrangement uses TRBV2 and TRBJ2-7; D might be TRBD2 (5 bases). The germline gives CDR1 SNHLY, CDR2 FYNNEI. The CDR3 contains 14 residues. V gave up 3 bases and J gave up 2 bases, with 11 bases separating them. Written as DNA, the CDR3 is TGTGCCAGCAGTGAGCGGGCCCTCCCCTACGAGCAGTACTTC. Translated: CASSERALPYEQYF.

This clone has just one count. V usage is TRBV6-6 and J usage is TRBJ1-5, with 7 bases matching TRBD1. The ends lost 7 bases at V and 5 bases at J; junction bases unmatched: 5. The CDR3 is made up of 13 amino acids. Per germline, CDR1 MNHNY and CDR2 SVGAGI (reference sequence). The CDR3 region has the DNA TGTGCCAGCAAAAGGGGGCGGGATCAGCCCCAGCATTTT. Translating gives CASKRGRDQPQHF.

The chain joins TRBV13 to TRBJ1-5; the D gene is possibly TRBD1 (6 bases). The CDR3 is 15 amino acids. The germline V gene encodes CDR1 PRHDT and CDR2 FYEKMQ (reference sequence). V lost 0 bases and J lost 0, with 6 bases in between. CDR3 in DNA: TGTGCCAGCAGCTTAGGGACAGGTAGCAATCAGCCCCAGCATTTT. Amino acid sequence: CASSLGTGSNQPQHF. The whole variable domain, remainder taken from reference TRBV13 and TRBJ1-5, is AAGVIQSPRHLIKEKRETATLKCYPIPRHDTVYWYQQGPGQDPQFLISFYEKMQSDKGSIPDRFSAQQFSDYHSELNMSSLELGDSALYFCASSLGTGSNQPQHFGDGTRLSIL.

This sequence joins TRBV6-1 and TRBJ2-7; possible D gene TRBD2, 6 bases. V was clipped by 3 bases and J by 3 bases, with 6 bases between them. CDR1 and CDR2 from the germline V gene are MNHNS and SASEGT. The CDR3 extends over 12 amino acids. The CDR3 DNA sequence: TGTGCCAGCAGTGACGGGGGCTACGAGCAGTACTTC. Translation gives CASSDGGYEQYF.

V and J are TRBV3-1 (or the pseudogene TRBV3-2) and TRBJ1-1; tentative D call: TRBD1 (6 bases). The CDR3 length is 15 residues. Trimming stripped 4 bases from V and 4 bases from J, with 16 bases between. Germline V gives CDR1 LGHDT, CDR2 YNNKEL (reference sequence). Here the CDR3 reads CASSPYRAGVTEAFF. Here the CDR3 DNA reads TGTGCCAGCAGCCCATACAGGGCGGGGGTCACTGAAGCTTTCTTT.

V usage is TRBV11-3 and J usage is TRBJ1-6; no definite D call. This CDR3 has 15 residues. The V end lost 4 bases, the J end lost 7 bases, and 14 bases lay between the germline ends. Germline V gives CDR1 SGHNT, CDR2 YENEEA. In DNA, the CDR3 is TGTGCCAGCAGCTCGCTCGGGGTTACGAATTCACCCCTCCACTTT. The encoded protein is CASSSLGVTNSPLHF.

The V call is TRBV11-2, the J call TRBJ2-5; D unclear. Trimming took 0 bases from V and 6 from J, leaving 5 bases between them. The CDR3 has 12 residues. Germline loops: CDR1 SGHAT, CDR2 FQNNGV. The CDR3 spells CASSLDSKTQYF. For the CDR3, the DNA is TGTGCCAGCAGCTTAGATTCTAAGACCCAGTACTTC.

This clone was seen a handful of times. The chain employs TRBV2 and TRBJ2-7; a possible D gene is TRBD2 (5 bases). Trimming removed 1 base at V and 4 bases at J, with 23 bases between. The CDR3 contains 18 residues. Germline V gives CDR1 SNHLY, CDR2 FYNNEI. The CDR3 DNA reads TGTGCCAGCAGTGAAGACTCCATCTGGGCCCTAGCCTATTACGAGCAGTACTTC. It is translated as CASSEDSIWALAYYEQYF.

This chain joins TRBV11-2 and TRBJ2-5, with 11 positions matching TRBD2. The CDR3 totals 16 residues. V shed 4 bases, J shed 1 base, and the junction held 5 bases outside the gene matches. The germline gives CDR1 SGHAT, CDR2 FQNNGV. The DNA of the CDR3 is TGTGCCAGCAGCTCCGGACTAGCGGGCCGCCAAGAGACCCAGTACTTC. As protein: CASSSGLAGRQETQYF. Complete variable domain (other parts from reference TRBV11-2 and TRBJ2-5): EAGVAQSPRYKIIEKRQSVAFWCNPISGHATLYWYQQILGQGPKLLIQFQNNGVVDDSQLPKDRFSAERLKGVDSTLKIQPAKLEDSAVYLCASSSGLAGRQETQYFGPGTRLLVL.

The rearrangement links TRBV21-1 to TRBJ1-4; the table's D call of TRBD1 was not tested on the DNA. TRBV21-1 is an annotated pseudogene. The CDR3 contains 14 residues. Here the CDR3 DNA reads TGTGCCAGCAGCCGGGACAGGGTAGGTGAAAAACTGTTTTTT. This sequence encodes CASSRDRVGEKLFF.

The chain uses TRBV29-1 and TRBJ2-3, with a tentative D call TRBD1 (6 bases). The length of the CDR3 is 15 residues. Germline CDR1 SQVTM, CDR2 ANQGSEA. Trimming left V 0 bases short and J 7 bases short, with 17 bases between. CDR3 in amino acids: CSVEDDRPTPYTQYF. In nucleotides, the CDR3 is TGCAGCGTTGAAGACGACAGGCCAACCCCATATACGCAGTATTTT.

CDR3 coding DNA: TGTGCCAGCACCGCCCAAACAGGGTCTAGGACTGAAGCTTTCTTT. Translation: CASTAQTGSRTEAFF. The chain couples TRBV2 to TRBJ1-1, with D perhaps TRBD1 (6 bases). V was pared by 7 bases and J by 5 bases, with 20 bases between. This CDR3 region has 15 residues. Germline V lookup: CDR1 SNHLY, CDR2 FYNNEI.

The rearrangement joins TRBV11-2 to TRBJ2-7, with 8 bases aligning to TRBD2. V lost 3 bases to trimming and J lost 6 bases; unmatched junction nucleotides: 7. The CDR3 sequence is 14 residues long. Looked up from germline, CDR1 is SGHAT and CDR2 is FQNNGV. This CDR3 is CASSLKRLAIEQYF. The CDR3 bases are TGTGCCAGCAGCTTGAAACGACTAGCGATCGAGCAGTACTTC.

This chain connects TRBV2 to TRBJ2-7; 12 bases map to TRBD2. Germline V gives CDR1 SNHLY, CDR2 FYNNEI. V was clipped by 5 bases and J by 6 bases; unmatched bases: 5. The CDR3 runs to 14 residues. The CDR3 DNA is TGTGCCAGCAGTCCTAGCGGGAGGGCGACCGAGCAGTACTTC. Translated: CASSPSGRATEQYF.

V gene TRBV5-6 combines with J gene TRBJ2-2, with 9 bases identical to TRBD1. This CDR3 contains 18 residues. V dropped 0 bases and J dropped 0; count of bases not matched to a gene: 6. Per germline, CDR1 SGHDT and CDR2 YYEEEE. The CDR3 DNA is TGTGCCAGCAGCTTGGCCCTTTGGACAGGGGCGAACACCGGGGAGCTGTTTTTT. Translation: CASSLALWTGANTGELFF.

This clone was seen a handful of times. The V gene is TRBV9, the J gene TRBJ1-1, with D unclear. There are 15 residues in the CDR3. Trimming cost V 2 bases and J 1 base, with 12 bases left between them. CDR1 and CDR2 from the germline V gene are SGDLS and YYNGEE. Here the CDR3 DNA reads TGTGCCAGCAGCGTCCTAGGCTCTGGGAACACTGAAGCTTTCTTT. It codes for CASSVLGSGNTEAFF.

The CDR3, as DNA: TGTGCCAGCAGTTTATCTTGGGACAGGGTGTCCTACGAGCAGTACTTC. Amino acids: CASSLSWDRVSYEQYF. The chain employs TRBV28 and TRBJ2-7, with 9 bases that match TRBD1. The V and J ends lost 1 base and 1 base, in that order; junction bases with no gene match: 5. This CDR3 region has 16 residues. Germline V gives CDR1 MDHEN, CDR2 SYDVKM. The full variable domain, rest sourced from reference TRBV28 and TRBJ2-7, is DVKVTQSSRYLVKRTGEKVFLECVQDMDHENMFWYRQDPGLGLRLIYFSYDVKMKEKGDIPEGYSVSREKKERFSLILESASTNQTSMYLCASSLSWDRVSYEQYFGPGTRLTVT.

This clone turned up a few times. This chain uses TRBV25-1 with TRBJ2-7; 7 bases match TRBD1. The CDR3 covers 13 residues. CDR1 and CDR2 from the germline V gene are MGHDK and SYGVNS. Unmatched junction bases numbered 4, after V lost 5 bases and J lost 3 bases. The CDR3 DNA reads TGTGCCAGCAGTATTCGACAGGGCTACGAGCAGTACTTC. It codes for CASSIRQGYEQYF.

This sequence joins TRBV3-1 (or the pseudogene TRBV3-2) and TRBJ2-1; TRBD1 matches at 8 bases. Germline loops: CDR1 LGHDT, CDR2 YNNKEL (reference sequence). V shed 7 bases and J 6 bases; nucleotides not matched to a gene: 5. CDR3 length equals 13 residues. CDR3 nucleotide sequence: TGTGCCAGCACGGCACAGGGGGGCAATGAGCAGTTCTTC. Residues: CASTAQGGNEQFF.

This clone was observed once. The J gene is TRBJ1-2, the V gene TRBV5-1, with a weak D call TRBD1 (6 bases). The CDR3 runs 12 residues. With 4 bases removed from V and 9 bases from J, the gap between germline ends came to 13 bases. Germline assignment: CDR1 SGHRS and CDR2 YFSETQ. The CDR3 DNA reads TGCGCCAGCAGCGGTAACAGGGATAGCTACACCTTC. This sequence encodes CASSGNRDSYTF. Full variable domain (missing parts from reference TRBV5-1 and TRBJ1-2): KAGVTQTPRYLIKTRGQQVTLSCSPISGHRSVSWYQQTPGQGLQFLFEYFSETQRNKGNFPGRFSGRQFSNSRSEMNVSTLELGDSALYLCASSGNRDSYTFGSGTRLTVV.

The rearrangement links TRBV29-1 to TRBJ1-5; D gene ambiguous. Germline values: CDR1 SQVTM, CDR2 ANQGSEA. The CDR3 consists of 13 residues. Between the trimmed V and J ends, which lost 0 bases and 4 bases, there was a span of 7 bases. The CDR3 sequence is CSVEDRPNQPQHF. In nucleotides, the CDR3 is TGCAGCGTTGAAGACAGGCCGAATCAGCCCCAGCATTTT.